The next 12 T cell receptor beta chains were all read from a single sample in a study of blood T cell repertoires in COVID-19. Libraries were prepared by immunoSEQ multiplex PCR; TCRdb keeps only in-frame clonotypes and omits some of them. Counted here are 200,000 to 250,000 clones, 82% occurring once; the ten biggest clones make up 5.2%. Sequencing was done on a sample of peripheral blood. These receptors were collected from a woman between 65 and 79 years old with COVID-19, enrolled during active disease.

This clone has just a few counts. This chain uses TRBV14 with TRBJ2-7, with 10 bases matching TRBD2. V lost 3 bases and J lost 7; bases outside the gene matches: 9. Per germline, CDR1 SGHDN and CDR2 FVKESK. The length of the CDR3 is 15 residues. The CDR3 spells CASSHTATSGREQYF. DNA for the CDR3: TGTGCCAGCAGCCACACTGCGACTAGCGGGCGAGAGCAGTACTTC.

In the case of this clone: This specimen includes other DNA sequences encoding the same CDR3. V and J are TRBV3-1 (or the pseudogene TRBV3-2) and TRBJ1-4; TRBD1 is a possible D gene (6 bases). The V gene lost 1 base and the J gene lost 4 bases, with 10 bases spanning the gap. Germline values: CDR1 LGHDT, CDR2 YNNKEL (reference sequence). The CDR3 totals 15 residues. In DNA, the CDR3 is TGTGCCAGCAGCCAAGGGGGGGGGCTTAATGAAAAACTGTTTTTT. Its translation is CASSQGGGLNEKLFF.

This clone has only a few counts. This chain connects TRBV28 to TRBJ1-2; 8 bases fit TRBD1. This CDR3 region has 16 residues. Germline CDR1 and CDR2: MDHEN and SYDVKM. The trim removed 6 bases at V and 2 bases at J, leaving 11 bases unmatched. The CDR3 here is CASSPKTGGTNYGYTF. CDR3 coding DNA: TGTGCCAGCAGCCCAAAAACAGGGGGAACCAACTATGGCTACACCTTC.

V usage is TRBV7-3 and J usage is TRBJ1-3, with TRBD1 matching 9 bases. This CDR3 spans 17 amino acids. Losses at the gene ends were 1 base for V and 8 bases for J; bases not matched to a gene: 12. Germline values: CDR1 SGHTA, CDR2 FQGTGA. The CDR3 is CASSLMAPGTGRDTIYF. DNA for the CDR3: TGTGCCAGCAGCTTAATGGCCCCCGGGACAGGGAGAGACACCATATATTTT.

The rearrangement joins TRBV5-1 to TRBJ2-4; D possibly corresponds to TRBD1 (6 bases). Between the trimmed V and J ends, which lost 4 bases and 4 bases, there was a span of 12 bases. In germline, CDR1 is SGHRS, CDR2 YFSETQ. CDR3 length: 14 amino acids. CDR3: CASSLGTRKNIQYF. The CDR3 nucleotides are TGCGCCAGCAGCCTAGGGACACGAAAAAACATTCAGTACTTC.

The chain combines TRBV7-2 with TRBJ1-2, with D possibly being TRBD1 (6 bases). Trimming removed 0 bases from V and 8 bases from J, with 19 bases in between. This CDR3 contains 16 residues. The V gene's germline CDR1 is SGHTA and CDR2 FQGNSA. CDR3 sequence (DNA): TGTGCCAGCAGCTTAGCGGGAACAGGGACCTCTAGAGGCTACACCTTC. This translates into CASSLAGTGTSRGYTF.

The V gene is TRBV5-1, the J gene TRBJ1-2; the match to TRBD1 covers 7 bases. V was clipped by 4 bases and J by 4 bases; unmatched bases: 10. The germline V gene has CDR1 SGHRS and CDR2 YFSETQ. The CDR3 loop spans 15 amino acids. The CDR3 sequence is CASSPGTVQLYGYTF. The CDR3 nucleotides are TGCGCCAGCAGCCCGGGGACAGTGCAGCTCTATGGCTACACCTTC.

The chain's CDR3 is CAWSVLGGTGQPQHF. DNA for the CDR3: TGTGCCTGGAGTGTACTGGGGGGGACGGGTCAGCCCCAGCATTTT. The chain is built from TRBV30 and TRBJ1-5; D possibly corresponds to TRBD1 (5 bases). The CDR3 covers 15 residues. Per the germline V gene, CDR1 is GTSNPN and CDR2 is SVGIG (reference sequence). Trimming pared 0 bases from V and 6 bases from J, leaving 15 bases between.

The gene calls are TRBV24-1 and TRBJ2-3; TRBD2 agrees at 8 bases. There are 15 residues in the CDR3. Germline CDR1 and CDR2: KGHDR and SFDVKD. Losses at the gene ends were 1 base for V and 6 bases for J; bases not matched to a gene: 5. The CDR3 loop is CATSDFSGNDDTQYF. As DNA, the CDR3 is TGTGCCACCAGTGATTTTAGCGGGAACGACGATACGCAGTATTTT.

V gene TRBV28 combines with J gene TRBJ2-7; possible D gene TRBD1, 6 bases. The V gene's germline CDR1 is MDHEN and CDR2 SYDVKM. CDR3 length: 15 amino acids. The ends were cut back, 8 bases at V and 3 bases at J, with 20 bases in the middle. CDR3: CASHPEGRGFYEQYF. For the CDR3, the DNA is TGTGCCAGCCACCCCGAAGGCAGGGGATTCTACGAGCAGTACTTC.

The chain links TRBV7-9 to TRBJ1-1; TRBD1 agrees at 9 bases. Germline V gene sequence: CDR1 SEHNR, CDR2 FQNEAQ (reference sequence). V lost 3 bases and J lost 8; bases outside the gene matches: 13. The CDR3 spans 16 residues. The CDR3 region is CASSLSSGQGFAEAFF. Here the CDR3 DNA reads TGTGCCAGCAGCTTGTCATCGGGACAGGGTTTCGCAGAAGCTTTCTTT.

This sequence joins TRBV29-1 and TRBJ1-1, with 8 bases that match TRBD1. V gave up 4 bases and J gave up 0 bases; unmatched junction bases: 10. Germline V CDR1 and CDR2: SQVTM, ANQGSEA. The CDR3 spans 16 residues. The DNA of the CDR3 is TGCAGCGTTGCCGCAGGGACAGGAATCATGAACACTGAAGCTTTCTTT. Translation gives CSVAAGTGIMNTEAFF.